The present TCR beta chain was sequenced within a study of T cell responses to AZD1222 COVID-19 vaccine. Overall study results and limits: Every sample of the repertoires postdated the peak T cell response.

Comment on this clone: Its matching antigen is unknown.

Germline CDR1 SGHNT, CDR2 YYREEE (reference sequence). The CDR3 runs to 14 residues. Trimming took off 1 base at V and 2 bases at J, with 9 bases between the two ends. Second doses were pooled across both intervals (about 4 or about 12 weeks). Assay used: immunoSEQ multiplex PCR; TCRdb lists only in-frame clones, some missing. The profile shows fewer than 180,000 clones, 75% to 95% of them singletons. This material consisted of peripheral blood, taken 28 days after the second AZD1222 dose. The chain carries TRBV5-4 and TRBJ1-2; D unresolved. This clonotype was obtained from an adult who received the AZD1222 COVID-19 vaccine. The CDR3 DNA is TGTGCCAGCAGCTTGCGTGTTCCCAACTATGGCTACACCTTC. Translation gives CASSLRVPNYGYTF.